This T cell receptor beta chain is from a study of blood T cell repertoires in COVID-19. Study summary: Whether acute or convalescent, the COVID-19 samples came from the United States, Italy and Spain. In each case, the material was cDNA or gDNA derived from T cells, B-cell-depleted T cells, or PBMCs.

Original processing methods: Amplification from reference gene primers served as the basis for estimated nucleated cell counts. The data were produced by immunoSEQ multiplex PCR, yet TCRdb's version contains in-frame clones alone and is incomplete. The DNA was the basis for D and trimming; V, J and clone size are from that table. Altogether 95,000 to 150,000 clones are present, about 85% being singletons, with the ten largest covering around 27%. V was trimmed by 6 bases and J by 2 bases, leaving 16 bases between them. In germline, CDR1 is SQVTM, CDR2 ANQGSEA. CDR3 size: 14 residues. V gene TRBV29-1 combines with J gene TRBJ1-1; D call uncertain. The clonotype originates from a woman over 75 with acute or convalescent COVID-19. Source material: peripheral blood. The CDR3 DNA sequence: TGCAGCGTGATGACTCGAGCCGGTAACACTGAAGCTTTCTTT. As protein: CSVMTRAGNTEAFF.